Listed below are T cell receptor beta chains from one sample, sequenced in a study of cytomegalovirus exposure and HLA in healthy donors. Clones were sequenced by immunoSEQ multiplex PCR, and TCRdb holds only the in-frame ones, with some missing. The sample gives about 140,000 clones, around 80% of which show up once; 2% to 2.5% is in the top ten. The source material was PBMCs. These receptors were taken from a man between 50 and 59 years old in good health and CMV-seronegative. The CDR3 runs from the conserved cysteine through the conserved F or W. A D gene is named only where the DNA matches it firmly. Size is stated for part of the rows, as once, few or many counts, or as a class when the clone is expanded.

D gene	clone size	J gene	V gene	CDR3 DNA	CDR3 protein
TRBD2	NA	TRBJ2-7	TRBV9	TGTGCCAGCAGTTTAGCGGGAGCGCCCTACGAGCAGTACTTC	CASSLAGAPYEQYF
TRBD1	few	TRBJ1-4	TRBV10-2	TGCGCCAGCAGCGGGACAGGAGAAGAAAAACTGTTTTTT	CASSGTGEEKLFF
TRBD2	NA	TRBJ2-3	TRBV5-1	TGCGCCAGCAGCTTGGGGGTTCGGGGAGGGCCTGCGGATACGCAGTATTTT	CASSLGVRGGPADTQYF
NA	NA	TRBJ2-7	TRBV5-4	TGTGCCAGCAGCTTGAGGGGCGAGCAGTACTTC	CASSLRGEQYF
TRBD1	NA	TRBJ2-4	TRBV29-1	TGCAGCGCCAGGACAGGTTCAAACATTCAGTACTTC	CSARTGSNIQYF
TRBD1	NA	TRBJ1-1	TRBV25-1	TGTGCCAGCAGTGATTGGGGCAGGGGGCCCACTGAAGCTTTCTTT	CASSDWGRGPTEAFF
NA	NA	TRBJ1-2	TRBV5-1	TGCGCCAGCAGCTGGGAGACTAACTATGGCTACACCTTC	CASSWETNYGYTF
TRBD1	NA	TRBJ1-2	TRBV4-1	TGCGCCAGCAGCCAAGAGGACAGGGAAGGCTACACCTTC	CASSQEDREGYTF
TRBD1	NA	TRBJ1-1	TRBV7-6	TGTGCCAGCAGCTTAACAGGGGAATCTGAAGCTTTCTTT	CASSLTGESEAFF
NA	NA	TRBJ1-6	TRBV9	TGTGCCAGCAGCGCCCCGGGCTCCTATAATTCACCCCTCCACTTT	CASSAPGSYNSPLHF
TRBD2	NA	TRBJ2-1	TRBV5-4	TGTGCCAGCAGCTTGAAAGAAACGGGAGGCACCTACAATGAGCAGTTCTTC	CASSLKETGGTYNEQFF
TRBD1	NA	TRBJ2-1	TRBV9	TGTGCCAGCAGCGTCACCCCGGGACAGGGAACTGGCCATGAGCAGTTCTTC	CASSVTPGQGTGHEQFF